The source of this TCR beta chain is a study of graft-versus-host responses after intestinal transplantation. Study context: As for transplant type, recipients had multivisceral, liver-intestinal, or isolated intestinal grafts. Each patient got anti-thymocyte globulin induction, then tacrolimus and steroids for approximately three years.

CDR3 size: 15 residues. Germline V gives CDR1 SGHAT, CDR2 FQNNGV. V was pared by 5 bases and J by 9 bases, with 17 bases between. Clones were sequenced by immunoSEQ multiplex PCR, and TCRdb holds only the in-frame ones, with some missing. The sample gives 20,000 to 25,000 clones, 80% to 90% of which show up once; roughly 5% is in the top ten. V and J are TRBV11-2 and TRBJ1-6, with D perhaps TRBD1 (6 bases). The source of this sequence is a human patient who received an intestinal transplant, so some T cells may come from the graft donor. The sequenced sample was PBMCs, obtained roughly 65 days after intestinal transplantation. CDR3 DNA sequence: TGTGCCAGCAGCCCCAGACAGGCGGGGGTTTCACCCCTCCACTTT. Translated, it gives CASSPRQAGVSPLHF. Looking up the rest from reference TRBV11-2 and TRBJ1-6 gives the full variable domain: EAGVAQSPRYKIIEKRQSVAFWCNPISGHATLYWYQQILGQGPKLLIQFQNNGVVDDSQLPKDRFSAERLKGVDSTLKIQPAKLEDSAVYLCASSPRQAGVSPLHFGNGTRLTVT.